Presented here are 14 T cell receptor beta chains from one specimen sequenced in a study of shared clonotypes between healthy human individuals. CD45RO-negative CD8 cells positively selected for CCR7 made up the naive population, which excluded terminally differentiated effector memory CD45RA+ cells. Assay: immunoSEQ multiplex PCR; the TCRdb copy retains only in-frame clones and omits some. The data contain 1.5 million to 2.5 million clones, over 85% of them seen just once; the ten biggest clones take up 0.9% to 1.5%. The sample was naive CD8+ T cells sorted from blood. These receptor sequences come from a man aged 18 to 30 in good health.

The V and J genes are TRBV4-1 and TRBJ2-7; 7 nucleotides agree with TRBD2. The CDR3 extends over 16 amino acids. V trimming: 1 base; J trimming: 0 bases; junction bases outside the gene matches: 6. Germline V lookup: CDR1 MGHRA, CDR2 YSYEKL. CDR3 bases: TGCGCCAGCAGCCAAGTGCATAGCGGGCTCTCCTACGAGCAGTACTTC. Amino acids: CASSQVHSGLSYEQYF.

The rearrangement joins TRBV6-5 to TRBJ1-5; 7 bases are shared with TRBD1. The CDR3 has 15 residues. Germline CDR1 reads MNHEY; CDR2 reads SVGAGI. The V segment lost 0 bases and the J segment 7 bases; nucleotides outside the gene matches: 6. The CDR3 spells CASSYSRGSEQPQHF. In DNA form, the CDR3 reads TGTGCCAGCAGTTACTCCAGGGGGAGCGAGCAGCCCCAGCATTTT.

This clone was detected once. This chain connects TRBV28 to TRBJ2-7; possible D gene TRBD1, 6 bases. This CDR3 is 16 amino acids long. Germline CDR1 and CDR2: MDHEN and SYDVKM. V was pared by 2 bases and J by 5 bases, with 19 bases between. In DNA, the CDR3 is TGTGCCAGCAGTTTAGCCCCCGTGGGCAGGGGCCACGAGCAGTACTTC. Its protein product is CASSLAPVGRGHEQYF.

This chain links TRBV11-2 with TRBJ2-7; 9 nucleotides line up with TRBD2. With V trimmed by 0 bases and J by 4 bases, 13 bases remained unmatched. Germline assignment: CDR1 SGHAT and CDR2 FQNNGV. The CDR3 runs 18 residues. The CDR3 region is CASSLDGQEREVPYEQYF. CDR3 nucleotide sequence: TGTGCCAGCAGCTTAGATGGCCAGGAGCGGGAGGTCCCGTACGAGCAGTACTTC.

This chain links TRBV2 with TRBJ2-3, with a weak D call TRBD1 (6 bases). The CDR3 is 16 residues long. Germline loops: CDR1 SNHLY, CDR2 FYNNEI. Trimming pared 0 bases from V and 5 bases from J, leaving 15 bases between. The CDR3 nucleotides are TGTGCCAGCAGTGAAGCTGGGGGCGGAAGGGTAGATACGCAGTATTTT. Protein sequence: CASSEAGGGRVDTQYF.

The V gene is TRBV9, the J gene TRBJ1-6; TRBD1 is a possible D gene (6 bases). Per germline, CDR1 SGDLS and CDR2 YYNGEE. With 3 bases removed from V and 8 bases from J, the gap between germline ends came to 27 bases. CDR3 length equals 19 residues. CDR3 DNA sequence: TGTGCCAGCAGCGCCGTAGTAGGAGGAGGAGAGGGGGTCTATTCACCCCTCCACTTT. Its translation: CASSAVVGGGEGVYSPLHF.

This sequence joins TRBV27 and TRBJ2-7; either TRBD1 or TRBD2 may supply D (6 bases each). Trimming shortened V by 5 bases and J by 1 base, and 15 bases separated the two germline ends. CDR1 and CDR2 from the germline V gene are MNHEY and SMNVEV (reference sequence). The CDR3 covers 15 residues. The CDR3 reads CASSITGGGSYEQYF. CDR3 DNA: TGTGCCAGCAGTATCACAGGAGGGGGTTCCTACGAGCAGTACTTC.

Regarding this clone: Other DNA sequences from this sample encode an identical CDR3 as well. CDR3 residues: CASSTGTGYEQYF. In DNA form, the CDR3 reads TGTGCCAGTAGCACCGGGACAGGGTACGAGCAGTACTTC. The genes are TRBV19 and TRBJ2-7, with TRBD1 matching over 9 bases. V shed 6 bases and J 4 bases; nucleotides not matched to a gene: 4. In germline, CDR1 is LNHDA, CDR2 SQIVND (reference sequence). The CDR3 consists of 13 residues.

V is TRBV30 and J is TRBJ1-2; 11 bases align to TRBD1. The CDR3 extends over 14 amino acids. Germline V gene data show CDR1 as GTSNPN and CDR2 as SVGIG (reference sequence). V shed 5 bases and J 3 bases; nucleotides not matched to a gene: 5. The CDR3 bases are TGTGCCTGGGGGGGACAGGGGGAGGACTATGGCTACACCTTC. Protein sequence: CAWGGQGEDYGYTF.

The chain uses TRBV27 and TRBJ1-1; 7 bases map to TRBD1. The CDR3 runs 13 residues. V dropped 7 bases and J dropped 3; count of bases not matched to a gene: 5. The germline CDR1 and CDR2 sequences are MNHEY and SMNVEV (reference sequence). CDR3 in DNA: TGTGCCAGCACCTCCACAGGGGACACTGAAGCTTTCTTT. Translation gives CASTSTGDTEAFF.

Note on this clone: This clone may be a read error of a much larger clone one base away. The chain recombines TRBV5-8 with TRBJ2-7, with no clear D. Trimming shortened V by 2 bases and J by 3 bases, and 3 bases separated the two germline ends. The CDR3 covers 11 residues. Germline CDR1 reads SGHTS; CDR2 reads YDEGEE. CDR3 residues: CASSFDYEQYF. CDR3 nucleotides: TGTGCCAGCAGCTTCGACTACGAGCAGTACTTC.

The V and J genes are TRBV11-2 and TRBJ2-2, with D possibly TRBD1 on 6 matching bases. The CDR3 is 15 residues long. Deletions cut 5 bases from V and 1 base from J, with 11 bases between. Germline V gene lookup returns CDR1 SGHAT and CDR2 FQNNGV. This CDR3 reads CASSTGTLNTGELFF. DNA of the CDR3: TGTGCCAGCAGCACCGGGACACTGAACACCGGGGAGCTGTTTTTT.

This chain links TRBV28 with TRBJ1-4, with 7 bases fitting TRBD1. Germline V gene sequence: CDR1 MDHEN, CDR2 SYDVKM. V dropped 6 bases and J dropped 0; count of bases not matched to a gene: 19. The CDR3 is made up of 20 amino acids. CDR3 residues: CASSSLLYGTAEATNEKLFF. The CDR3 nucleotides read TGTGCCAGCAGCTCCCTATTATATGGGACAGCAGAAGCAACTAATGAAAAACTGTTTTTT.

This chain uses TRBV7-9 with TRBJ1-1, with D possibly matching TRBD1 (5 bases). CDR1 and CDR2 from the germline V gene are SEHNR and FQNEAQ (reference sequence). This CDR3 region has 13 residues. V gave up 3 bases and J gave up 7 bases, with 12 bases separating them. The chain's CDR3 is CASSFGAEGEAFF. The CDR3 region has the DNA TGTGCCAGCAGCTTTGGGGCAGAGGGTGAAGCTTTCTTT.